The 9 T cell receptor beta chains presented below share a single source sample, sequenced in a study of vaccination effects on CD4 cells after COVID-19. With approximately ten days of culture completed, CD4+ T cells were isolated. These receptors have no identified antigens. Profiling relied on immunoSEQ multiplex PCR, and the TCRdb table lists in-frame clones only, not all of them. The sample has 30,000 to 40,000 clones; 82% are singletons. The input for sequencing was CD4+ T cells from PBMCs cultured without peptide, taken before COVID-19 vaccination. These receptors were collected from a human donor who received a COVID-19 vaccine.

This clone has a handful of counts. The CDR3 protein is CASSILGGNQPQHF. CDR3 sequence (DNA): TGTGCCAGTAGTATCTTAGGGGGGAATCAGCCCCAGCATTTT. The V gene is TRBV19, the J gene TRBJ1-5; D might be TRBD1 (6 bases). The CDR3 has 14 amino acids. The V end lost 3 bases, the J end lost 4 bases, and 10 bases lay between the germline ends. CDR1 LNHDA and CDR2 SQIVND come from the germline V gene (reference sequence).

V gene TRBV18 combines with J gene TRBJ2-3, with a tentative D call TRBD2 (5 bases). Germline V gene lookup returns CDR1 KGHSH and CDR2 LQKENI. V was trimmed by 5 bases and J by 6 bases, leaving 9 bases between them. The CDR3 runs to 12 residues. CDR3 bases: TGTGCCAGCTCAACGGGGAAGGATACGCAGTATTTT. Residues: CASSTGKDTQYF.

The chain carries TRBV3-1 (or the pseudogene TRBV3-2) and TRBJ2-5, with 9 bases fitting TRBD2. V shed 3 bases, J shed 5 bases, and the junction held 13 bases outside the gene matches. Germline CDR1 and CDR2: LGHDT and YNNKEL (reference sequence). The length of the CDR3 is 17 residues. The CDR3 here is CASSHTPPAGGLETQYF. The CDR3 DNA reads TGTGCCAGCAGCCACACTCCACCGGCGGGGGGGCTGGAGACCCAGTACTTC.

This clone was detected a few times. The chain has TRBV5-1 and TRBJ2-1; 9 bases map to TRBD1. CDR3 length equals 14 residues. Germline loops: CDR1 SGHRS, CDR2 YFSETQ. After removal of 0 bases from V and 6 bases from J, the junction contained 1 base not matched to a gene. The CDR3: CASSLGDRVNEQFF. In DNA form, the CDR3 reads TGCGCCAGCAGCTTGGGGGACAGGGTCAATGAGCAGTTCTTC.

The chain is built from TRBV5-1 and TRBJ2-3; 8 positions match TRBD2. The J segment lost 1 base and the V segment lost 0 bases, leaving 7 bases of the junction unmatched. CDR3 length: 17 amino acids. Germline V gives CDR1 SGHRS, CDR2 YFSETQ. CDR3 coding DNA: TGCGCCAGCAGCTTGGACCCGCGGGGGGCTGGCACAGATACGCAGTATTTT. Protein sequence: CASSLDPRGAGTDTQYF. Full variable domain (outside the CDR3, taken from reference TRBV5-1 and TRBJ2-3): KAGVTQTPRYLIKTRGQQVTLSCSPISGHRSVSWYQQTPGQGLQFLFEYFSETQRNKGNFPGRFSGRQFSNSRSEMNVSTLELGDSALYLCASSLDPRGAGTDTQYFGPGTRLTVL.

The V and J genes are TRBV5-8 and TRBJ1-5; 8 bases line up with TRBD1. CDR1 SGHTS and CDR2 YDEGEE come from the germline V gene. The CDR3 consists of 15 residues. Trimming took 4 bases from V and 2 from J; bases not matched to a gene: 5. This chain's CDR3 is CASSTGGFGNQPQHF. The CDR3, as DNA: TGTGCCAGCAGCACAGGGGGTTTCGGCAATCAGCCCCAGCATTTT. The full variable domain, rest sourced from reference TRBV5-8 and TRBJ1-5, is EAGVTQSPTHLIKTRGQQATLRCSPISGHTSVYWYQQALGLGLQFLLWYDEGEERNRGNFPPRFSGRQFPNYSSELNVNALELEDSALYLCASSTGGFGNQPQHFGDGTRLSIL.

A single count supports this clone. The rearrangement uses TRBV28 and TRBJ2-3, with D unresolved. The germline V gene encodes CDR1 MDHEN and CDR2 SYDVKM. V was clipped by 4 bases and J by 6 bases, with 11 bases between them. The CDR3 has 13 residues. CDR3 protein: CASSSDLGDTQYF. In nucleotides, the CDR3 is TGTGCCAGCAGTTCCGACCTAGGTGATACGCAGTATTTT.

The chain combines TRBV24-1 with TRBJ2-3; D tentatively fits TRBD1 or TRBD2 (5 bases each). Trimming stripped 3 bases from V and 8 bases from J, with 14 bases between. Germline values: CDR1 KGHDR, CDR2 SFDVKD. CDR3 size: 14 residues. The CDR3 reads CATSDPQGAGTQYF. CDR3 coding DNA: TGTGCCACCAGTGATCCCCAGGGAGCTGGTACGCAGTATTTT.

This rearrangement joins TRBV6-5 to TRBJ1-4; D gene unclear. Per the germline V gene, CDR1 is MNHEY and CDR2 is SVGAGI. CDR3 length: 14 residues. Trimming pared 0 bases from V and 10 bases from J, leaving 12 bases between. The CDR3 region is CASSYSTAGGKLFF. The CDR3 bases are TGTGCCAGCAGTTACTCGACGGCGGGTGGAAAACTGTTTTTT.